What follows are 30 T cell receptor beta chains derived from one specimen sequenced in a study of HIV-infected patients and healthy controls. Whole blood was used without fractionation, so all unsorted peripheral T cells were included. Alpha and beta constant-region primers primed reverse transcription of about 470 ng RNA. Using multiplexing indices, alpha and beta chain libraries were generated apart by chain-specific third strand synthesis. TCRdb recomputed calls from the 5' RACE reads with MiXCR, one row per CDR3 protein. The sample holds more than 15,000 distinct CDR3 sequences, over 5% seen once. Sequencing was performed on blood. These receptors originate from an adult in good health.

This clonotype ranks as medium-sized. This rearrangement joins TRBV27 to TRBJ2-5; D is unresolved. Germline V lookup: CDR1 MNHEY, CDR2 SMNVEV (reference sequence). Deletions cut 4 bases from V and 1 base from J, with 7 bases between. The CDR3 is made up of 13 amino acids. The CDR3 DNA reads as TGTGCCAGCAGTTCCCGCCGCCAAGAGACCCAGTACTTC. Its protein is CASSSRRQETQYF.

A few counts support this clonotype. CDR3 in amino acids: CASSVIETDTQYF. The CDR3 DNA reads as TGTGCCAGCAGTGTCATCGAGACAGATACGCAGTATTTT. The V and J genes are TRBV2 and TRBJ2-3; D is undetermined. CDR3 length: 13 residues. The ends were cut back, 4 bases at V and 3 bases at J, with 8 bases in the middle. In germline, CDR1 is SNHLY, CDR2 FYNNEI.

This clonotype was observed at least ten times. The chain combines TRBV7-2 with TRBJ1-4, with TRBD1 as a possible D gene (5 bases). Germline CDR1 and CDR2: SGHTA and FQGNSA. The CDR3 runs 13 residues. Trimming took 1 base from V and 9 from J, leaving 9 bases between them. CDR3 sequence (DNA): TGTGCCAGCAGCTTAGATGGGGGGAAAAAACTGTTTTTT. Its protein product is CASSLDGGKKLFF.

This clonotype is medium-sized. This chain connects TRBV7-3 to TRBJ2-3; 9 bases are shared with TRBD1. V was clipped by 4 bases and J by 4 bases; unmatched bases: 0. The length of the CDR3 is 13 residues. Looked up from germline, CDR1 is SGHTA and CDR2 is FQGTGA. CDR3 in DNA: TGTGCCAGCAGCTGGACAGGGGCAGATACGCAGTATTTT. It codes for CASSWTGADTQYF.

This clonotype was recorded many times. The chain uses TRBV20-1 and TRBJ2-3, with 10 positions matching TRBD2. This CDR3 region has 14 residues. Germline trimming cut 5 bases from V and 2 bases from J; bases unmatched to any gene: 4. CDR1 DFQATT and CDR2 SNEGSKA come from the germline V gene (reference sequence). The CDR3 sequence: CSALLAGITDTQYF. The CDR3 DNA is TGCAGTGCTCTACTAGCGGGGATCACAGATACGCAGTATTTT.

This clonotype has at least ten counts. The V call is TRBV11-2, the J call TRBJ2-3; perhaps TRBD2 as D (6 bases). Trimming stripped 5 bases from V and 3 bases from J, with 15 bases between. The CDR3 loop spans 15 amino acids. CDR1 is SGHAT, CDR2 FQNNGV, per germline. CDR3 DNA: TGTGCCAGCAGCCCGGCGGGCGGGGAGACAGATACGCAGTATTTT. Translated, it gives CASSPAGGETDTQYF.

This clonotype was detected many times. The CDR3, as DNA: TGTGCCAGCAGTGACGGGGATCAGCCCCAGCATTTT. Protein sequence: CASSDGDQPQHF. V usage is TRBV6-2 or TRBV6-3 and J usage is TRBJ1-5, with D unclear. The CDR3 sequence is 12 residues long. The V gene lost 5 bases and the J gene lost 5 bases, with 7 bases spanning the gap. CDR1 MNHEY and CDR2 SVGEGT come from the germline V gene.

Ten or more counts support this clonotype. The rearrangement uses TRBV7-7 and TRBJ2-2, with D perhaps TRBD2 (5 bases). Looked up from germline, CDR1 is SSHAT and CDR2 is FNYEAQ (reference sequence). This CDR3 is built from 15 residues. Trimming took off 5 bases at V and 3 bases at J, with 13 bases between the two ends. This CDR3 reads CASSPRVGDTGELFF. The DNA for the CDR3 is TGTGCCAGCAGCCCGAGGGTTGGTGACACCGGGGAGCTGTTTTTT.

This clonotype was seen at least ten times. This rearrangement joins TRBV6-2 or TRBV6-3 to TRBJ1-2; TRBD1 matches at 10 bases. Losses at the gene ends were 6 bases for V and 7 bases for J; bases not matched to a gene: 5. CDR1 is MNHEY, CDR2 SVGEGT, per germline. The CDR3 spans 13 residues. CDR3 residues: CASSPDRGLGYTF. The CDR3 nucleotides are TGTGCCAGCAGCCCTGACAGGGGGCTTGGCTACACCTTC.

This clonotype showed up many times. The CDR3 sequence is CASSLSPGEGDTQYF. In DNA form, the CDR3 reads TGTGCCAGCAGCTTATCGCCGGGCGAGGGAGATACGCAGTATTTT. This chain links TRBV7-2 with TRBJ2-3; D might be TRBD2 (5 bases). Per germline, CDR1 SGHTA and CDR2 FQGNSA. With 2 bases removed from V and 5 bases from J, the gap between germline ends came to 14 bases. CDR3 length equals 15 residues.

Ten or more counts support this clonotype. The chain uses TRBV29-1 and TRBJ2-5; D tentatively reads TRBD1 or TRBD2 (5 bases each). The germline V gene encodes CDR1 SQVTM and CDR2 ANQGSEA. The CDR3 has 12 amino acids. V was pared by 6 bases and J by 5 bases, with 13 bases between. In DNA, the CDR3 is TGCAGCGTAGGTCAGGGAGCCGAGACCCAGTACTTC. Its protein is CSVGQGAETQYF.

This clonotype was counted many times. This chain connects TRBV6-2 or TRBV6-3 to TRBJ2-3, with no clear D. This CDR3 has 15 residues. Germline assignment: CDR1 MNHEY and CDR2 SVGEGT. Trimming took off 2 bases at V and 6 bases at J, with 15 bases between the two ends. The CDR3 nucleotides read TGTGCCAGCAGTTACGTTCTATCGCCCACCGATACGCAGTATTTT. This codes for CASSYVLSPTDTQYF.

This clonotype has at least ten counts. The chain recombines TRBV6-6 with TRBJ2-7, with 7 bases matching TRBD1. The CDR3 sequence is 12 residues long. Trimming at V came to 8 bases and at J to 3 bases, leaving 4 bases not matched to a gene. Germline V CDR1 and CDR2: MNHNY, SVGAGI (reference sequence). The CDR3 DNA follows: TGTGCCAGCCGGAGACAGGGCTACGAGCAGTACTTC. Its translation is CASRRQGYEQYF.

This clonotype was seen repeatedly, ten times or more. The V gene is TRBV7-2, the J gene TRBJ2-1; the match to TRBD2 covers 11 bases. This CDR3 is built from 15 residues. Germline CDR1 reads SGHTA; CDR2 reads FQGNSA. Trimming took 5 bases from V and 2 from J; bases not matched to a gene: 2. The CDR3, as DNA: TGTGCCAGCAGCATTAGCGGGGGGGCCTACAATGAGCAGTTCTTC. Residues: CASSISGGAYNEQFF.

There are many counts of this clonotype. The V gene is TRBV12-3 or TRBV12-4, the J gene TRBJ2-2; D unclear. V was pared by 5 bases and J by 4 bases, with 5 bases between. The length of the CDR3 is 12 residues. CDR3 sequence: CASSLLTGELFF. In DNA, the CDR3 is TGTGCCAGCAGTCTTCTCACCGGGGAGCTGTTTTTT.

This clonotype is medium-sized. The chain employs TRBV5-1 and TRBJ2-6; a possible D gene is TRBD1 (5 bases). CDR3 length: 17 residues. Germline assignment: CDR1 SGHRS and CDR2 YFSETQ. With 4 bases removed from V and 0 bases from J, the gap between germline ends came to 14 bases. The CDR3 is CASSPLGVDSGANVLTF. CDR3 in DNA: TGCGCCAGCAGCCCCCTAGGGGTAGACTCTGGGGCCAACGTCCTGACTTTC.

This clonotype occurred many times. The chain combines TRBV12-3 or TRBV12-4 with TRBJ1-1, with 7 bases aligning to TRBD1. Germline trimming cut 11 bases from V and 1 base from J; bases unmatched to any gene: 16. The CDR3 spans 16 residues. Written as DNA, the CDR3 is TGTGCCGCCACCCGCAGGGGGTTGAATAGGAACACTGAAGCTTTCTTT. Protein: CAATRRGLNRNTEAFF.

This clonotype was recorded many times. The rearrangement links TRBV6-1 to TRBJ1-4; no clear D. Trimming removed 6 bases from V and 0 bases from J, with 17 bases in between. CDR1 is MNHNS and CDR2 is SASEGT in the germline V gene. The CDR3 contains 17 residues. CDR3 sequence reads: CASRRTDLLTTNEKLFF. The CDR3, as DNA: TGTGCCAGCAGGAGGACGGACCTCCTCACAACTAATGAAAAACTGTTTTTT.

This clonotype is medium-sized. The CDR3 nucleotides read TGTGCCAGCAGCTCGGACGGAAAAAATTCACCCCTCCACTTT. This encodes CASSSDGKNSPLHF. The rearrangement uses TRBV6-6 and TRBJ1-6; D is undetermined. Trimming pared 6 bases from V and 7 bases from J, leaving 13 bases between. The germline CDR1 and CDR2 sequences are MNHNY and SVGAGI (reference sequence). CDR3 length equals 14 residues.

This clonotype was detected ten times or more. The chain joins TRBV29-1 to TRBJ2-5, with D perhaps matching TRBD1 or TRBD2 (5 bases each). Trimming pared 6 bases from V and 2 bases from J, leaving 16 bases between. Germline CDR1 reads SQVTM; CDR2 reads ANQGSEA. This CDR3 has 14 amino acids. The CDR3 spells CSVTGTLVQETQYF. The CDR3 DNA is TGCAGCGTAACCGGGACGTTAGTTCAAGAGACCCAGTACTTC.

Within the sample, this clonotype is medium-sized. The V call is TRBV25-1, the J call TRBJ2-7, with D possibly matching TRBD1 (6 bases). Germline V lookup: CDR1 MGHDK, CDR2 SYGVNS. This CDR3 is built from 13 residues. Trimming took 3 bases from V and 4 from J, leaving 10 bases between them. CDR3 protein: CASSDGQLYEQYF. The CDR3 coding sequence is TGTGCCAGCAGTGACGGACAGCTTTACGAGCAGTACTTC.

This clonotype was picked up many times. The V gene is TRBV3-1, the J gene TRBJ1-3; D not certain. The CDR3 runs to 15 residues. Germline loops: CDR1 LGHDT, CDR2 YNNKEL (reference sequence). With 2 bases removed from V and 0 bases from J, the gap between germline ends came to 8 bases. CDR3 nucleotide sequence: TGTGCCAGCAGCCAAACCATGAGCTCTGGAAACACCATATATTTT. Residues: CASSQTMSSGNTIYF. Full variable domain (remainder filled in from reference TRBV3-1 and TRBJ1-3): DTAVSQTPKYLVTQMGNDKSIKCEQNLGHDTMYWYKQDSKKFLKIMFSYNNKELIINETVPNRFSPKSPDKAHLNLHINSLELGDSAVYFCASSQTMSSGNTIYFGEGSWLTVV.

At least ten counts were recorded for this clonotype. The chain combines TRBV7-3 with TRBJ2-3, with D tentatively TRBD2 (6 bases). This CDR3 spans 15 amino acids. Germline lookup yields CDR1 SGHTA and CDR2 FQGTGA. Trimming pared 5 bases from V and 3 bases from J, leaving 15 bases between. The CDR3 sequence: CASSPGAGETDTQYF. DNA of the CDR3: TGTGCCAGCAGCCCAGGAGCGGGCGAAACAGATACGCAGTATTTT.

This clonotype was seen a single time. The rearrangement joins TRBV6-6 to TRBJ2-4; 9 bases match TRBD1. Germline-derived CDR1 and CDR2 are MNHNY and SVGAGI (reference sequence). The CDR3 has 16 residues. The V gene end was trimmed by 6 bases and the J gene end by 3 bases; junction bases not matched to a gene: 9. CDR3 in amino acids: CASSHRTGAYKNIQYF. CDR3 in DNA: TGTGCCAGCAGCCACAGGACAGGGGCCTACAAAAACATTCAGTACTTC.

Judged by abundance, this clonotype is medium-sized. The chain links TRBV7-7 to TRBJ2-5; 7 bases align to TRBD2. CDR1 and CDR2 (germline): SSHAT, FNYEAQ (reference sequence). After removal of 1 base from V and 7 bases from J, the junction contained 9 bases not matched to a gene. The CDR3 is 15 residues long. CDR3 region: CASSLVLSREATQYF. The CDR3 nucleotides read TGTGCCAGCAGCTTAGTCCTCTCCCGGGAGGCGACCCAGTACTTC.

In its sample, this clonotype was seen many times. The chain employs TRBV9 and TRBJ1-1; no definite D call. The CDR3 is 15 amino acids. Trimming took 4 bases from V and 0 from J, leaving 13 bases between them. Germline lookup yields CDR1 SGDLS and CDR2 YYNGEE. The CDR3 here is CASSPEWVLNTEAFF. The CDR3 bases are TGTGCCAGCAGCCCTGAATGGGTTTTGAACACTGAAGCTTTCTTT.

In this sample, this clonotype is medium-sized. The J gene is TRBJ1-2, the V gene TRBV29-1, with D perhaps matching TRBD1 (6 bases). Trimming removed 0 bases at V and 7 bases at J, with 15 bases between. The germline V gene encodes CDR1 SQVTM and CDR2 ANQGSEA. This CDR3 spans 14 amino acids. The CDR3: CSVEDPGTLAGYTF. The CDR3, as DNA: TGCAGCGTTGAAGATCCCGGGACACTGGCTGGCTACACCTTC.

This clonotype appeared once. With a much larger clone just one base away, this may be a read error. The genes are TRBV3-1 and TRBJ2-5; D remains ambiguous. CDR1 is LGHDT and CDR2 is YNNKEL in the germline V gene (reference sequence). The CDR3 covers 17 residues. The CDR3 region has the DNA TGTGCCAGCAGCCAAAAGCTTCCAACAGCGATCCAAGAGACCCGGTACTTC. Encoded protein: CASSQKLPTAIQETRYF.

This rearrangement joins TRBV29-1 to TRBJ1-1, with TRBD1 as a possible D gene (6 bases). V lost 5 bases and J 5 bases, leaving 27 bases between the germline ends. This CDR3 region has 17 residues. Germline loops: CDR1 SQVTM, CDR2 ANQGSEA. For the CDR3, the DNA is TGCAGCGTTTCCGCCCTCCAGGGGAGTTGGATTGCTACTGAAGCTTTCTTT. Translated, it gives CSVSALQGSWIATEAFF.

This clonotype was observed at least ten times. The gene calls are TRBV3-1 and TRBJ2-3; unclear D gene. CDR1 LGHDT and CDR2 YNNKEL come from the germline V gene (reference sequence). V shed 1 base and J shed 5 bases, with 4 bases lying between them. This CDR3 has 12 residues. The CDR3 protein is CASSQVGDTQYF. In nucleotides, the CDR3 is TGTGCCAGCAGCCAAGTAGGAGATACGCAGTATTTT.